This TCR beta chain was identified during a study of T-cell memory formation after mild COVID-19. Study outcomes and limitations: Mostly located in CM and EM were contracting CD4+ clones, with contracting CD8+ clones located in EMRA.

V gave up 3 bases and J gave up 4 bases, with 4 bases separating them. The CDR3 is 13 residues long. CDR1 is SGHTA and CDR2 is FQGNSA in the germline V gene. Constant-segment primers served in 5'RACE that generated TCR alpha and TCR beta cDNA libraries bearing sample barcodes and UMIs. TCRdb analysed the 5' RACE reads with MiXCR anew, one entry per CDR3 protein. The repertoire has over 150,000 distinct CDR3 sequences, roughly a fifth of them found once; the top ten carry roughly 23%. In the case of this clonotype: Its cognate antigen is unknown.

Sequences were obtained from PBMCs or a T cell subset sorted from them (not recorded which). The receptor was isolated from an adult woman who had mild COVID-19 (a few samples of this study predate the infection). Cell type and time point are not known. The rearrangement uses TRBV7-2 and TRBJ2-6; no clear D. The chain's CDR3 is CASSFRGANVLTF. CDR3 sequence (DNA): TGTGCCAGCAGCTTTCGAGGGGCCAACGTCCTGACTTTC.